What follows are 9 T cell receptor beta chains derived from one specimen sequenced in a study of blood T cell repertoires in COVID-19. Assay used: immunoSEQ multiplex PCR; TCRdb lists only in-frame clones, some missing. The sample includes around 170,000 clones, around 83% seen only once; the top ten take 1.5% to 1.7%. Sequenced input: peripheral blood. Every receptor here comes from a human donor in a cohort sampled during active COVID-19.

This clone is a singleton in its sample. The chain uses TRBV7-2 and TRBJ2-3, with D possibly matching TRBD1 (7 bases). V lost 1 base and J lost 5, with 16 bases in between. The CDR3 is 16 amino acids. In germline, CDR1 is SGHTA, CDR2 FQGNSA. The CDR3 sequence: CASSLGPQGRGDTQYF. CDR3 in DNA: TGTGCCAGCAGCTTAGGCCCACAGGGGCGGGGAGATACGCAGTATTTT.

On this clone: In the same sample, other DNA sequences code for this CDR3. Written as DNA, the CDR3 is TGTGCCAGCTCACCAGCGGGAAACACTGAAGCTTTCTTT. This sequence encodes CASSPAGNTEAFF. The gene calls are TRBV18 and TRBJ1-1; D gene uncertain. Trimming took 2 bases from V and 2 from J, leaving 6 bases between them. CDR1 and CDR2 (germline): KGHSH, LQKENI. The length of the CDR3 is 13 residues.

The CDR3 bases are TGTGCCAGCAGCTTACCCCCAGGAAACTCTGGAAACACCATATATTTT. Translating it yields CASSLPPGNSGNTIYF. J is TRBJ1-3 and V is TRBV7-2; no firm D call. Germline CDR1 reads SGHTA; CDR2 reads FQGNSA. The CDR3 covers 16 residues. Trimming removed 2 bases at V and 0 bases at J, with 11 bases between.

This clone was seen more than once but under ten times. The chain uses TRBV11-2 and TRBJ2-7; 10 bases agree with TRBD2. Germline assignment: CDR1 SGHAT and CDR2 FQNNGV. CDR3 size: 16 residues. The V and J ends lost 5 bases and 2 bases, in that order; junction bases with no gene match: 9. The CDR3 nucleotides read TGTGCCAGCAGCGGGCCTAGCGGGGGCCTACCCTACGAGCAGTACTTC. This codes for CASSGPSGGLPYEQYF.

The gene calls are TRBV5-8 and TRBJ1-6; the D gene is possibly TRBD1 (5 bases). The V and J ends lost 7 bases and 6 bases respectively, with 14 bases between them. Germline V gene lookup returns CDR1 SGHTS and CDR2 YDEGEE. The CDR3 sequence is 14 residues long. CDR3 bases: TGTGCCAGCCAGAGCAGGGCAATTAATTCACCCCTCCACTTT. This codes for CASQSRAINSPLHF.

This rearrangement joins TRBV6-5 to TRBJ1-4; tentative D call: TRBD1 (6 bases). Germline-derived CDR1 and CDR2 are MNHEY and SVGAGI. Trimming took 2 bases from V and 0 from J, leaving 10 bases between them. The CDR3 runs 16 residues. The CDR3 DNA reads as TGTGCCAGCAGTTACCGTTACAGGGCAACTAATGAAAAACTGTTTTTT. It translates to CASSYRYRATNEKLFF.

This chain uses TRBV10-1 with TRBJ2-7; D possibly corresponds to TRBD1 (8 bases). The ends were cut back, 6 bases at V and 2 bases at J, with 17 bases in the middle. Germline V gene data show CDR1 as WNHNN and CDR2 as SYGVQD (reference sequence). CDR3 length: 15 amino acids. The CDR3 reads CASSPGGTGAYEQYF. The CDR3 DNA sequence: TGCGCCAGCAGCCCCGGGGGGACAGGAGCCTACGAGCAGTACTTC.

V and J are TRBV7-8 and TRBJ1-1; D ambiguous. The CDR3 totals 13 residues. V was trimmed by 4 bases and J by 1 base, leaving 7 bases between them. The germline gives CDR1 SGHVS, CDR2 FQNEAQ. CDR3 protein: CASSYSPNTEAFF. The DNA of the CDR3 is TGTGCCAGCAGCTACAGTCCGAACACTGAAGCTTTCTTT. The full variable domain, completed using reference TRBV7-8 and TRBJ1-1, is GAGVSQSPRYKVAKRGQDVALRCDPISGHVSLFWYQQALGQGPEFLTYFQNEAQLDKSGLPSDRFFAERPEGSVSTLKIQRTQQEDSAVYLCASSYSPNTEAFFGQGTRLTVV.

This clone was seen a handful of times. V and J are TRBV12-3 or TRBV12-4 and TRBJ1-3, with 7 positions matching TRBD1. The CDR3 consists of 13 residues. J was trimmed by 6 bases and V by 3 bases; bases with no gene match: 2. CDR3 bases: TGTGCCAGCAGTTTGGGGACAGCAAACACCATATATTTT. Translation: CASSLGTANTIYF.